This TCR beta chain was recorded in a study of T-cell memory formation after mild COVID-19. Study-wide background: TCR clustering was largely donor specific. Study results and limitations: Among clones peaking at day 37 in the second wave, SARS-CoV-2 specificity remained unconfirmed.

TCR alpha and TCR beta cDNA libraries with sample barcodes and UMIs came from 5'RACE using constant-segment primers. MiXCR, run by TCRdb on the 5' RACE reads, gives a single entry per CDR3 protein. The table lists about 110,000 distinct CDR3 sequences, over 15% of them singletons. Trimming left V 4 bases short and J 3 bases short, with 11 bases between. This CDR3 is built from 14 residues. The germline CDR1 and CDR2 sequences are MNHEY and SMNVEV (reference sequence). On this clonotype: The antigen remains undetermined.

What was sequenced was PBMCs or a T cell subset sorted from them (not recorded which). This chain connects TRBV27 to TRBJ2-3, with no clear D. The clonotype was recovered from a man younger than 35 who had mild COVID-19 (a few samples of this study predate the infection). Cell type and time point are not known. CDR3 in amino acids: CASSSTRLTDTQYF. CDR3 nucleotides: TGTGCCAGCAGTTCTACCCGACTTACAGATACGCAGTATTTT.